The rows below give T cell receptor beta chains drawn from one sample of a study of cytotoxic CD8 clonotypes in ibrutinib-treated CLL. The protocol was immunoSEQ multiplex PCR, while the TCRdb copy is restricted to in-frame clones and leaves out a portion. The sample carries around 97,000 clones, approximately 78% recorded once. The material sequenced was PBMCs, taken after 12 months of ibrutinib treatment. The receptors originated from a human donor with chronic lymphocytic leukemia. Each CDR3 is given with its conserved first and last residue. Each record gives: clone size, D gene, V gene, J gene, CDR3 protein, CDR3 DNA. The D gene is left open where the match is weak. Expanded clones get a size class; other rows say once, few or many, or leave the size out.

>-|TRBD2|TRBV27|TRBJ2-3
CASSYLAGFSTDTQYF
TGTGCCAGCAGTTACCTAGCGGGGTTCAGCACAGATACGCAGTATTTT
>few|-|TRBV25-1|TRBJ2-2
CASSAGQNTGELFF
TGTGCCAGCAGCGCGGGACAGAACACCGGGGAGCTGTTTTTT
>-|TRBD1|TRBV30|TRBJ2-7
CAWNRGMYEQYF
TGTGCCTGGAACAGGGGTATGTACGAGCAGTACTTC
>-|-|TRBV6-1|TRBJ1-2
CASSDGGSNYGYTF
TGTGCCAGCAGTGATGGGGGATCCAACTATGGCTACACCTTC
>-|TRBD1|TRBV4-2|TRBJ1-6
CASSRPAGTGGYSPLHF
TGTGCCAGCAGCCGACCGGCCGGGACAGGGGGCTACTCACCCCTCCACTTT
>-|TRBD1|TRBV19|TRBJ2-4
CASRSQRDRVDIQYF
TGTGCCAGTAGATCCCAGAGGGACAGGGTGGACATTCAGTACTTC
>few|-|TRBV6-6|TRBJ2-2
CASSSGTNTGELFF
TGTGCCAGCAGTTCGGGAACTAACACCGGGGAGCTGTTTTTT
>-|TRBD1|TRBV7-3|TRBJ2-7
CASSLKGTGIHEQYF
TGTGCCAGCAGCTTAAAAGGGACAGGGATCCACGAGCAGTACTTC
>-|TRBD1|TRBV6-4|TRBJ1-1
CASSRQGWGTEAFF
TGTGCCAGCAGTCGACAGGGCTGGGGCACTGAAGCTTTCTTT
>-|TRBD1|TRBV30|TRBJ1-1
CAWKKSQGAGNTEAFF
TGTGCCTGGAAAAAATCACAGGGGGCAGGGAACACTGAAGCTTTCTTT
>-|-|TRBV28|TRBJ1-3
CASSPGTTSSGNTIYF
TGTGCCAGCAGTCCTGGGACAACGAGCTCTGGAAACACCATATATTTT
>once|TRBD1|TRBV28|TRBJ2-7
CASSFRGQASYEQYF
TGTGCCAGCAGTTTTCGGGGACAGGCCTCCTACGAGCAGTACTTC
>few|-|TRBV7-3|TRBJ2-3
CASSLIAGDTQYF
TGTGCCAGCAGCTTAATTGCGGGGGATACGCAGTATTTT
>-|-|TRBV11-3|TRBJ1-4
CASSLVARREKLFF
TGTGCCAGCAGCTTAGTGGCGAGGAGGGAAAAACTGTTTTTT
>-|-|TRBV27|TRBJ2-7
CASSRQGGGWYEQYF
TGTGCCAGCAGTCGACAGGGTGGAGGGTGGTACGAGCAGTACTTC
>-|TRBD1|TRBV10-3|TRBJ1-5
CAISPGGDSNQPQHF
TGTGCCATCAGTCCAGGGGGTGATAGCAATCAGCCCCAGCATTTT
>-|-|TRBV18|TRBJ1-5
CASSPLGSSNQPQHF
TGTGCCAGCTCACCATTGGGTTCTAGCAATCAGCCCCAGCATTTT
>-|-|TRBV5-1|TRBJ2-6
CASNPTSSGANVLTF
TGCGCCAGCAACCCGACGTCCTCTGGGGCCAACGTCCTGACTTTC
>many|TRBD1|TRBV7-9|TRBJ2-7
CASGDRGNEQYF
TGTGCCAGCGGGGACAGGGGCAACGAGCAGTACTTC
>-|-|TRBV4-1|TRBJ1-1
CASRFRETTEAFF
TGCGCCAGCAGATTCAGGGAGACCACTGAAGCTTTCTTT
>-|TRBD1|TRBV7-2|TRBJ2-1
CASNLADRGPQFF
TGTGCCAGCAACCTAGCGGACAGGGGACCGCAGTTCTTC
>few|-|TRBV19|TRBJ2-1
CASRDRGGNNEQFF
TGTGCCAGTAGGGATAGGGGGGGAAACAATGAGCAGTTCTTC
>-|TRBD2|TRBV4-2|TRBJ2-5
CASSQAAGGVQETQYF
TGTGCCAGCAGCCAAGCAGCGGGGGGGGTTCAAGAGACCCAGTACTTC
>-|-|TRBV7-2|TRBJ2-5
CASSSRGSTTETQYF
TGTGCCAGCAGCTCCCGGGGCTCTACGACGGAGACCCAGTACTTC
>-|TRBD2|TRBV7-3|TRBJ2-7
CASSLEGGTSSYEQYF
TGTGCCAGCAGCTTAGAAGGCGGGACTAGCTCCTACGAGCAGTACTTC
>-|TRBD1|TRBV18|TRBJ1-3
CASSIGTGENTIYF
TGTGCCAGCTCAATAGGGACAGGAGAAAACACCATATATTTT
>-|TRBD1|TRBV18|TRBJ1-1
CASSTGGSTEAFF
TGTGCCAGCTCTACAGGGGGCAGCACTGAAGCTTTCTTT
>-|TRBD2|TRBV6-1|TRBJ2-3
CAGRPSGGTDTQYF
TGTGCCGGCCGTCCTAGCGGGGGCACAGATACGCAGTATTTT
>-|-|TRBV19|TRBJ2-5
CASRRTNQGTQYF
TGTGCCAGTCGACGGACCAACCAAGGGACCCAGTACTTC
>few|-|TRBV6-4|TRBJ1-1
CAAPEAFGDTEAFF
TGTGCCGCCCCTGAGGCATTCGGGGACACTGAAGCTTTCTTT
>-|-|TRBV5-6|TRBJ2-3
CASSLALLAGARSDTQYF
TGTGCCAGCAGCTTGGCCTTACTTGCGGGGGCGCGCTCAGATACGCAGTATTTT
>few|-|TRBV2|TRBJ2-7
CASSYGSSYEQYF
TGTGCCAGCAGTTACGGGAGTTCGTACGAGCAGTACTTC